The 30 T cell receptor beta chains below come from one sample, sequenced in a study of shared clonotypes between healthy human individuals. The table came from immunoSEQ multiplex PCR; TCRdb's copy has only in-frame clones and leaves some out. The data show about 1 million clones, around 78% seen once. The sequenced material came from memory CD4+ T cells from PBMCs. Subset specified: CD45RA-negative fraction. The receptor source for this set is a man between 18 and 29 years old in good health. Some clones in this sample may be carry-over from other donors' samples.

The genes are TRBV19 and TRBJ1-1, with D perhaps TRBD1 (5 bases). The V end was cut by 3 bases, the J end by 2 bases, with 22 bases between. Germline assignment: CDR1 LNHDA and CDR2 SQIVND (reference sequence). The CDR3 runs to 18 residues. CDR3 bases: TGTGCCAGTAGTATTCTCAAGACCGACAACAGGTTCAACACTGAAGCTTTCTTT. This encodes CASSILKTDNRFNTEAFF.

J is TRBJ1-5 and V is TRBV5-1; a possible D gene is TRBD1 (5 bases). Trimming removed 4 bases at V and 8 bases at J, with 13 bases between. The CDR3 has 13 amino acids. The germline gives CDR1 SGHRS, CDR2 YFSETQ. The CDR3 DNA is TGCGCCAGCAGCAGGGGTATTAATGAGCCCCAGCATTTT. It specifies CASSRGINEPQHF. Based on the CDR3 plus reference TRBV5-1 and TRBJ1-5, the full variable domain is KAGVTQTPRYLIKTRGQQVTLSCSPISGHRSVSWYQQTPGQGLQFLFEYFSETQRNKGNFPGRFSGRQFSNSRSEMNVSTLELGDSALYLCASSRGINEPQHFGDGTRLSIL.

The chain is built from TRBV6-4 and TRBJ2-7, with a tentative D call TRBD2 (6 bases). Germline values: CDR1 MRHNA, CDR2 SNTAGT. This CDR3 spans 17 amino acids. V gave up 6 bases and J gave up 0 bases, with 21 bases separating them. DNA for the CDR3: TGTGCCAGCAGCAGTGCCCCCTGGGGGAGGAGCTCCTACGAGCAGTACTTC. It specifies CASSSAPWGRSSYEQYF.

The chain recombines TRBV5-1 with TRBJ2-7; D not certain. Trimming took off 0 bases at V and 0 bases at J, with 10 bases between the two ends. This CDR3 comprises 15 residues. CDR1 and CDR2 (germline): SGHRS, YFSETQ. CDR3 bases: TGCGCCAGCAGCTTGGATCTCAGGTACTCCTACGAGCAGTACTTC. Its protein product is CASSLDLRYSYEQYF.

The chain employs TRBV7-3 and TRBJ2-3; perhaps TRBD1 as D (5 bases). Germline V CDR1 and CDR2: SGHTA, FQGTGA. The CDR3 is 15 residues long. Trimming removed 5 bases from V and 1 base from J, with 13 bases in between. DNA for the CDR3: TGTGCCAGCAGCCCGGCTTTAGGGGGCACAGATACGCAGTATTTT. Its translation: CASSPALGGTDTQYF.

V gene TRBV19 combines with J gene TRBJ1-5, with D maybe TRBD1 (5 bases). The CDR3 length is 11 residues. Germline CDR1 and CDR2: LNHDA and SQIVND (reference sequence). V was clipped by 10 bases and J by 7 bases, with 11 bases between them. The CDR3 DNA is TGTGCCAAATCTCCAGGGCAGCCCCAGCATTTT. It specifies CAKSPGQPQHF.

V usage is TRBV5-1 and J usage is TRBJ2-1; D not resolved. Per germline, CDR1 SGHRS and CDR2 YFSETQ. The V gene lost 0 bases and the J gene lost 8 bases, with 12 bases spanning the gap. CDR3 size: 14 residues. CDR3 amino acids: CASSLALDRDEQFF. The CDR3 DNA is TGCGCCAGCAGCTTGGCGCTAGATAGGGATGAGCAGTTCTTC.

The chain combines TRBV9 with TRBJ2-5, with 15 bases aligning to TRBD2. V was clipped by 4 bases and J by 2 bases; unmatched bases: 6. Germline CDR1 SGDLS, CDR2 YYNGEE. The CDR3 is 17 residues long. The CDR3 reads CASSPGLAGGWQETQYF. The CDR3, as DNA: TGTGCCAGCAGCCCGGGACTAGCGGGAGGATGGCAAGAGACCCAGTACTTC.

This clone was recorded at least ten times. The rearrangement links TRBV10-2 to TRBJ2-2; D unclear. The ends were cut back, 6 bases at V and 1 base at J, with 9 bases in the middle. The CDR3 covers 14 residues. Per the germline V gene, CDR1 is WSHSY and CDR2 is SAAADI. The DNA for the CDR3 is TGCGCCAGCAGACTGTACAGGAACACCGGGGAGCTGTTTTTT. Protein sequence: CASRLYRNTGELFF.

The chain combines TRBV25-1 with TRBJ1-1; D perhaps matches TRBD1 (5 bases). Trimming removed 7 bases at V and 11 bases at J, with 17 bases between. This CDR3 is 12 amino acids long. Germline CDR1 and CDR2: MGHDK and SYGVNS. The CDR3 DNA follows: TGTGCCAGCACTTTAGGGGAGCCAAGGGCTTTCTTT. It translates to CASTLGEPRAFF.

The chain recombines TRBV29-1 with TRBJ1-1, with D hard to call. The CDR3 length is 13 residues. V lost 4 bases to trimming and J lost 5 bases, with 14 bases between them. CDR1 is SQVTM, CDR2 ANQGSEA, per germline. The DNA of the CDR3 is TGCAGCGTTGTTTGGTCTGAAGGAACTGAAGCTTTCTTT. Its protein product is CSVVWSEGTEAFF.

This clone appeared a few times. Written as DNA, the CDR3 is TGTGCCAGACACAGGGGTGACGAGCAGTACTTC. Amino acid sequence: CARHRGDEQYF. V is TRBV2 and J is TRBJ2-7; TRBD1 aligns across 7 bases. V gave up 9 bases and J gave up 5 bases; unmatched junction bases: 4. Germline V CDR1 and CDR2: SNHLY, FYNNEI. The CDR3 has 11 amino acids.

The chain uses TRBV10-3 and TRBJ2-7; 12 bases fit TRBD1. Germline CDR1 is ENHRY and CDR2 is SYGVKD. The V segment lost 6 bases and the J segment 7 bases; nucleotides outside the gene matches: 7. This CDR3 is 14 amino acids long. This CDR3 reads CAIRPGQGATEQYF. Here the CDR3 DNA reads TGTGCCATCAGGCCGGGACAGGGGGCTACTGAGCAGTACTTC.

V usage is TRBV15 and J usage is TRBJ2-3; D perhaps matches TRBD2 (5 bases). CDR1 LNHNV and CDR2 YYDKDF come from the germline V gene (reference sequence). The CDR3 has 15 amino acids. V gave up 8 bases and J gave up 1 base, with 16 bases separating them. The CDR3 bases are TGTGCCACCGGAAGGCCTGACTATGGCACAGATACGCAGTATTTT. Its protein product is CATGRPDYGTDTQYF.

This clone was detected only a few times. The chain couples TRBV9 to TRBJ2-7; 10 positions agree with TRBD1. After removal of 0 bases from V and 4 bases from J, the junction contained 7 bases not matched to a gene. Per germline, CDR1 SGDLS and CDR2 YYNGEE. The CDR3 sequence is 16 residues long. CDR3 region: CASSVEAGTGAYEQYF. The CDR3 DNA sequence: TGTGCCAGCAGCGTAGAGGCCGGGACAGGGGCGTACGAGCAGTACTTC.

The CDR3 protein is CASSLGNRGWYF. Here the CDR3 DNA reads TGTGCCAGCAGTTTAGGTAACAGGGGGTGGTACTTC. The chain couples TRBV28 to TRBJ2-7, with 8 nucleotides matching TRBD1. CDR3 length: 12 residues. The ends lost 2 bases at V and 12 bases at J; junction bases unmatched: 6. The germline V gene has CDR1 MDHEN and CDR2 SYDVKM.

The chain recombines TRBV30 with TRBJ2-2; TRBD2 agrees at 7 bases. The trim removed 0 bases at V and 3 bases at J, leaving 4 bases unmatched. The CDR3 totals 15 residues. Germline-derived CDR1 and CDR2 are GTSNPN and SVGIG (reference sequence). This CDR3 reads CAWSVMGRDTGELFF. The CDR3 DNA follows: TGTGCCTGGAGTGTAATGGGGAGGGACACCGGGGAGCTGTTTTTT.

This clone appeared a few times. This chain joins TRBV11-2 and TRBJ2-7; possibly TRBD1 or TRBD2 for D (5 bases each). The CDR3 is 13 amino acids. The V gene's germline CDR1 is SGHAT and CDR2 FQNNGV. V shed 3 bases and J shed 6 bases, with 12 bases lying between them. The CDR3 region is CASSFPGPGEQYF. CDR3 in DNA: TGTGCCAGCAGCTTTCCGGGACCAGGCGAGCAGTACTTC.

This rearrangement joins TRBV5-3 to TRBJ2-5; D unclear. TRBV5-3 is an ORF, with its function uncertain. The CDR3 is made up of 12 amino acids. Trimming took 6 bases from V and 5 from J, leaving 11 bases between them. The CDR3 sequence: CARNWQSETQYF. The CDR3 coding sequence is TGTGCCAGAAACTGGCAGAGTGAGACCCAGTACTTC.

Worth noting for this clone: A far larger clone lies a single base away; this is likely a read error. The V call is TRBV6-1, the J call TRBJ2-3, with unresolved D. Germline CDR1 reads MNHNS; CDR2 reads SASEGT. The CDR3 sequence is 12 residues long. Deletions cut 6 bases from V and 0 bases from J, with 4 bases between. The CDR3 loop reads CASRASTDTQYF. The CDR3 nucleotides read TGTGCCAGCAGGGCTAGCACAGATACGCAGTATTTT.

The rearrangement joins TRBV7-9 to TRBJ2-7; D possibly corresponds to TRBD2 (6 bases). With 5 bases removed from V and 2 bases from J, the gap between germline ends came to 13 bases. This CDR3 comprises 14 residues. Germline V gene data show CDR1 as SEHNR and CDR2 as FQNEAQ (reference sequence). CDR3 residues: CASSPNPGAYEQYF. The CDR3 DNA follows: TGTGCCAGCAGCCCTAACCCGGGAGCCTACGAGCAGTACTTC.

This chain joins TRBV7-9 and TRBJ2-1; D gene ambiguous. Germline V lookup: CDR1 SEHNR, CDR2 FQNEAQ (reference sequence). The CDR3 covers 15 residues. Trimming left V 5 bases short and J 0 bases short, with 11 bases between. CDR3: CASSPLGSSYNEQFF. The CDR3 DNA is TGTGCCAGCAGCCCATTGGGTAGCTCCTACAATGAGCAGTTCTTC.

The gene calls are TRBV7-2 and TRBJ2-7; TRBD1 matches at 8 bases. Trimming removed 1 base from V and 4 bases from J; junction bases left unmatched: 18. The CDR3 is made up of 19 amino acids. CDR1 is SGHTA, CDR2 FQGNSA, per germline. CDR3 sequence (DNA): TGTGCCAGCAGCTTAGTTAGTTGGGTGACAGGGGAAATCAAATACGAGCAGTACTTC. Amino acid sequence: CASSLVSWVTGEIKYEQYF.

V and J are TRBV6-1 and TRBJ1-4; D gene uncertain. Trimming cost V 5 bases and J 7 bases, with 17 bases left between them. Looked up from germline, CDR1 is MNHNS and CDR2 is SASEGT. The length of the CDR3 is 15 residues. The CDR3 here is CASSWSPGVGEKLFF. In nucleotides, the CDR3 is TGTGCCAGCAGTTGGTCCCCGGGCGTGGGTGAAAAACTGTTTTTT.

The genes are TRBV6-1 and TRBJ2-7; 15 bases agree with TRBD2. V lost 6 bases, J lost 7 bases, and 7 bases stayed unmatched. Germline values: CDR1 MNHNS, CDR2 SASEGT. This CDR3 region has 15 residues. The chain's CDR3 is CASRGLAGGMREQYF. CDR3 bases: TGTGCCAGCAGGGGACTAGCGGGAGGAATGCGGGAGCAGTACTTC.

The chain employs TRBV28 and TRBJ1-5; D is undetermined. Germline assignment: CDR1 MDHEN and CDR2 SYDVKM. This CDR3 has 15 amino acids. Trimming cost V 3 bases and J 2 bases, with 11 bases left between them. CDR3 sequence: CASSLADNRNQPQHF. The CDR3 DNA reads TGTGCCAGCAGTTTGGCAGACAACCGCAATCAGCCCCAGCATTTT. Complete variable domain (other parts from reference TRBV28 and TRBJ1-5): DVKVTQSSRYLVKRTGEKVFLECVQDMDHENMFWYRQDPGLGLRLIYFSYDVKMKEKGDIPEGYSVSREKKERFSLILESASTNQTSMYLCASSLADNRNQPQHFGDGTRLSIL.

V usage is TRBV6-6 and J usage is TRBJ2-2; TRBD1 matches 7 bases. The germline CDR1 and CDR2 sequences are MNHNY and SVGAGI (reference sequence). V gave up 6 bases and J gave up 2 bases; unmatched junction bases: 6. This CDR3 is 15 amino acids long. In nucleotides, the CDR3 is TGTGCCAGCAGCCCGTGGACAGGCAACACCGGGGAGCTGTTTTTT. It encodes CASSPWTGNTGELFF.

The rearrangement joins TRBV12-2 to TRBJ2-2; the table's D call, TRBD2, has no DNA check behind it. TRBV12-2 is classified as a pseudogene. There are 13 residues in the CDR3. CDR3 sequence (DNA): TGTGCAAGTCGCCGCGATGAGTACGGGGAGCTGTTTTTT. It codes for CASRRDEYGELFF.

The CDR3 nucleotides are TGTGCCACCTACAGGGGAAACACCATATATTTT. Translated: CATYRGNTIYF. The chain is built from TRBV2 and TRBJ1-3; D is possibly TRBD1 (5 bases). This CDR3 is 11 amino acids long. Germline V gene data show CDR1 as SNHLY and CDR2 as FYNNEI. Trimming stripped 10 bases from V and 4 bases from J, with 8 bases between.

This clone is a singleton in its sample. This rearrangement joins TRBV18 to TRBJ2-5; 8 positions match TRBD2. Per germline, CDR1 KGHSH and CDR2 LQKENI. The CDR3 has 18 residues. Unmatched junction bases numbered 17, after V lost 3 bases and J lost 5 bases. The CDR3 bases are TGTGCCAGCTCACCCCCCCTGGGTAGCGGGACGGGGCCCGAGACCCAGTACTTC. This gives the protein CASSPPLGSGTGPETQYF.